The clone carrying this T cell receptor (beta chain) was seen repeatedly, ten times or more. Its antigen is unidentified. One junction end does not reproduce the germline sequence, and a read error may be involved. The data were obtained in a study of response to subunit inactivated influenza vaccine. Study-wide results and caveats: T cells newly recruited by each seasonal influenza vaccination are few, the authors suggested.

TCRdb re-called the RT-PCR reads with MiXCR, one entry per CDR3 protein. The sample shows roughly 180,000 distinct CDR3 sequences, about 10% of them seen only once. This CDR3 has 15 amino acids. The sequence derives from a man in his forties or fifties who received an inactivated influenza vaccine. The chain is built from TRBV12-3 or TRBV12-4 and TRBJ1-5, with a weak D call TRBD1 (6 bases). The specimen comprised non-naive T cells sorted from PBMCs, sampled on the day of vaccination. Here the CDR3 reads CASRLDRSLNQPQHF. CDR3 DNA: TGTGCCAGCAGGTTAGACAGGAGCCTTAATCAGCCCCAGCATTTT.